This T cell receptor (beta chain) was observed in a study of identical twins. CDR1 MNHEY and CDR2 SVGAGI come from the germline V gene. With 0 bases clipped from V and 3 bases from J, the junction kept 4 bases outside the gene matches. This CDR3 region has 15 residues. TCRdb fed the 5' RACE reads into MiXCR, producing one record per CDR3 protein. This sample has more than 600,000 distinct CDR3 sequences, with about 20% found just once. This sample was also put to use in a study of T cells expressing NK-cell markers. That work contributes: The contribution of dominant NKG2C+ clonotypes to CD8+ T cells in five to seven donors was about 1.0-8%.

This sequence originates from a woman in her late teens or twenties in good health. The gene calls are TRBV6-5 and TRBJ2-7; 8 bases align to TRBD2. Specimen: PBMCs. For the CDR3, the DNA is TGTGCCAGCAGTTACTCGCGCGGGAGGAGCTACGAGCAGTACTTC. Translation: CASSYSRGRSYEQYF.